These 24 T cell receptor beta chains originate from one sample sequenced in a study of early T cells in non-severe SARS-CoV-2 infection (dated by TCRdb to the early 2020s). Libraries were built with 5' RACE. Reads for this sample came from a NextSeq 500. TCRdb reprocessed the public reads (quality trimming at Q25 with fastp, clone calling with MiXCR) and kept in-frame beta chains. Entries are consolidated by CDR3 protein sequence, retaining the most common genes and DNA. This sample gives fewer than 85,000 distinct CDR3 sequences in total; approximately 15% of them show up just once. The top ten hold 1.4% of the sample. What was sequenced was whole blood. Receptors originate from an adult who was a healthcare worker with PCR-confirmed SARS-CoV-2 infection or an uninfected control (not recorded which).

This clonotype was recorded many times. V and J are TRBV5-1 and TRBJ2-1; TRBD1 matches at 8 bases. The junction had 11 bases not matched to a gene; V was cut back by 3 bases and J by 0 bases. The V gene's germline CDR1 is SGHRS and CDR2 YFSETQ. The CDR3 is 18 amino acids. This chain's CDR3 is CASSSFPRQGSSYNEQFF. Written as DNA, the CDR3 is TGCGCCAGCAGCTCCTTCCCCCGACAGGGGAGCTCCTACAATGAGCAGTTCTTC.

The chain is built from TRBV5-6 and TRBJ2-2; 7 nucleotides agree with TRBD1. Trimming removed 4 bases from V and 2 bases from J; junction bases left unmatched: 8. The CDR3 has 16 amino acids. Germline V gene data show CDR1 as SGHDT and CDR2 as YYEEEE. The CDR3 DNA reads as TGTGCCAGCAGCAGGCCGGGACAGTCAAACACCGGGGAGCTGTTTTTT. It specifies CASSRPGQSNTGELFF.

This clonotype showed up just a few times. The chain combines TRBV19 with TRBJ1-5; D is ambiguous. Germline V lookup: CDR1 LNHDA, CDR2 SQIVND (reference sequence). The CDR3 is 13 residues long. V gave up 5 bases and J gave up 4 bases, with 9 bases separating them. The CDR3 loop reads CASSGNMNQPQHF. The CDR3 DNA sequence: TGTGCCAGTAGTGGAAACATGAATCAGCCCCAGCATTTT.

The genes are TRBV13 and TRBJ2-3, with 10 bases matching TRBD2. With V trimmed by 5 bases and J by 3 bases, 11 bases remained unmatched. The CDR3 runs 17 residues. Per the germline V gene, CDR1 is PRHDT and CDR2 is FYEKMQ (reference sequence). This chain's CDR3 is CASSQAERGGGTDTQYF. CDR3 DNA sequence: TGTGCCAGCAGCCAAGCGGAGCGGGGGGGCGGTACAGATACGCAGTATTTT.

This clonotype was detected only a few times. This chain links TRBV10-3 with TRBJ2-1; D not resolved. Deletions cut 5 bases from V and 5 bases from J, with 13 bases between. From germline, CDR1 is ENHRY and CDR2 SYGVKD. The CDR3 runs to 14 residues. The CDR3 nucleotides read TGTGCCATCAGTCAGGCTAGATCGGACAATGAGCAGTTCTTC. Translated: CAISQARSDNEQFF.

The chain is built from TRBV20-1 and TRBJ2-2; 7 bases align to TRBD1. CDR1 DFQATT and CDR2 SNEGSKA come from the germline V gene (reference sequence). V gave up 3 bases and J gave up 7 bases; unmatched junction bases: 8. This CDR3 has 14 residues. The CDR3 DNA reads as TGCAGTGCTAGCAGCCGAGGGGGCCACGGGGAGCTGTTTTTT. Residues: CSASSRGGHGELFF.

CDR3 in amino acids: CASSPRKGEGGIKPQHF. As DNA, the CDR3 is TGTGCCAGCTCACCCCGAAAGGGGGAGGGAGGGATTAAGCCCCAGCATTTT. This chain connects TRBV18 to TRBJ1-5, with D possibly being TRBD1 (6 bases). The CDR3 is 17 amino acids. Germline assignment: CDR1 KGHSH and CDR2 LQKENI. V was trimmed by 3 bases and J by 8 bases, leaving 23 bases between them.

The chain carries TRBV27 and TRBJ1-6; TRBD1 is a possible D gene (6 bases). The germline V gene encodes CDR1 MNHEY and CDR2 SMNVEV (reference sequence). This CDR3 region has 14 residues. V was cut by 5 bases and J by 5 bases, with 10 bases left in between. The CDR3 sequence: CASSLGTNNSPLHF. The DNA of the CDR3 is TGTGCCAGCAGTCTCGGGACAAATAATTCACCCCTCCACTTT.

The chain employs TRBV9 and TRBJ2-3; D is ambiguous. The CDR3 consists of 13 residues. CDR1 is SGDLS and CDR2 is YYNGEE in the germline V gene. The V gene lost 0 bases and the J gene lost 0 bases, with 2 bases spanning the gap. CDR3 nucleotide sequence: TGTGCCAGCAGCGTAGCTAGCACAGATACGCAGTATTTT. As protein: CASSVASTDTQYF.

The chain links TRBV29-1 to TRBJ1-1; no reliable D call. V lost 7 bases to trimming and J lost 1 base, with 4 bases between them. The CDR3 has 10 amino acids. Germline CDR1 is SQVTM and CDR2 is ANQGSEA. CDR3 nucleotides: TGCAGCGCGAGGAACACTGAAGCTTTCTTT. Translating gives CSARNTEAFF.

This rearrangement joins TRBV15 to TRBJ2-5; D is undetermined. The CDR3 is 12 amino acids. Germline-derived CDR1 and CDR2 are LNHNV and YYDKDF (reference sequence). Trimming cost V 8 bases and J 7 bases, with 14 bases left between them. The CDR3 sequence: CATPPWGGTQYF. The CDR3 bases are TGTGCCACCCCCCCCTGGGGTGGGACCCAGTACTTC.

V is TRBV12-3 or TRBV12-4 and J is TRBJ2-1, with TRBD1 matching over 8 bases. There are 16 residues in the CDR3. Trimming at V came to 6 bases and at J to 5 bases, leaving 12 bases not matched to a gene. CDR3 amino acids: CASRPRVGQGHNEQFF. CDR3 DNA: TGTGCCAGCAGACCTCGTGTCGGACAGGGCCACAATGAGCAGTTCTTC.

This chain links TRBV7-9 with TRBJ2-5; D is possibly TRBD1 or TRBD2 (5 bases each). The V gene lost 4 bases and the J gene lost 1 base, with 25 bases spanning the gap. Germline V CDR1 and CDR2: SEHNR, FQNEAQ (reference sequence). This CDR3 spans 19 amino acids. The CDR3 loop reads CASSSNGLGGAGSQETQYF. CDR3 nucleotide sequence: TGTGCCAGCAGCTCAAACGGATTAGGTGGGGCGGGCAGCCAAGAGACCCAGTACTTC.

This clonotype was seen repeatedly, ten times or more. The genes are TRBV6-5 and TRBJ2-7; 11 bases agree with TRBD2. Trimming took 0 bases from V and 2 from J; bases not matched to a gene: 3. CDR1 is MNHEY and CDR2 is SVGAGI in the germline V gene. The CDR3 loop spans 16 amino acids. For the CDR3, the DNA is TGTGCCAGCAGTTACTCACTAGCGGGGGCCACCTACGAGCAGTACTTC. Translated, it gives CASSYSLAGATYEQYF.

This clonotype was counted between two and nine times. This chain joins TRBV19 and TRBJ2-5; 8 positions match TRBD2. The trim removed 5 bases at V and 2 bases at J, leaving 7 bases unmatched. This CDR3 region has 15 residues. Looked up from germline, CDR1 is LNHDA and CDR2 is SQIVND (reference sequence). The CDR3 loop reads CASSLQRGPQETQYF. Written as DNA, the CDR3 is TGTGCCAGTAGTCTCCAGCGGGGGCCACAAGAGACCCAGTACTTC.

This clonotype was seen only a few times. The V call is TRBV29-1, the J call TRBJ2-5; D not resolved. With 4 bases removed from V and 2 bases from J, the gap between germline ends came to 5 bases. CDR1 is SQVTM, CDR2 ANQGSEA, per germline. The CDR3 consists of 11 residues. The CDR3 sequence: CSVALQETQYF. DNA for the CDR3: TGCAGCGTTGCCCTACAAGAGACCCAGTACTTC.

The chain combines TRBV2 with TRBJ2-1; the D gene is possibly TRBD2 (6 bases). V was cut by 7 bases and J by 9 bases, with 13 bases left in between. The CDR3 has 12 amino acids. The germline V gene has CDR1 SNHLY and CDR2 FYNNEI. The CDR3 region has the DNA TGTGCCAGCATCCCGACTAGGACTGAGCAGTTCTTC. As protein: CASIPTRTEQFF.

This clonotype was observed at least ten times. The rearrangement uses TRBV7-9 and TRBJ2-1; D not certain. V was clipped by 2 bases and J by 7 bases, with 3 bases between them. The CDR3 has 11 residues. CDR1 and CDR2 from the germline V gene are SEHNR and FQNEAQ (reference sequence). The CDR3 region has the DNA TGTGCCAGCAGCTTACAGAATGAGCAGTTCTTC. Translated: CASSLQNEQFF.

This clonotype was seen many times. The chain has TRBV14 and TRBJ1-2; D might be TRBD1 (5 bases). Trimming left V 1 base short and J 4 bases short, with 7 bases between. Germline V gene lookup returns CDR1 SGHDN and CDR2 FVKESK. The length of the CDR3 is 13 residues. CDR3 coding DNA: TGTGCCAGCAGCCAAGGACAGTTCTATGGCTACACCTTC. Translation gives CASSQGQFYGYTF.

V gene TRBV5-5 combines with J gene TRBJ1-4, with 8 nucleotides matching TRBD1. The length of the CDR3 is 15 residues. Germline V gene lookup returns CDR1 SGHKS and CDR2 YYEKEE (reference sequence). Trimming removed 4 bases from V and 4 bases from J; junction bases left unmatched: 6. For the CDR3, the DNA is TGTGCCAGCAGCCGCGGGACAGGAGTTAATGAAAAACTGTTTTTT. Translated: CASSRGTGVNEKLFF.

This clonotype showed up many times. The chain employs TRBV6-5 and TRBJ2-4; D is perhaps TRBD2 (6 bases). The V and J ends lost 4 bases and 0 bases respectively, with 10 bases between them. Germline V lookup: CDR1 MNHEY, CDR2 SVGAGI. This CDR3 contains 15 residues. The CDR3 bases are TGTGCCAGCAGTTCACCCGGGGGAGCCAAAAACATTCAGTACTTC. Its translation is CASSSPGGAKNIQYF.

The chain is built from TRBV7-9 and TRBJ1-2; 8 nucleotides line up with TRBD1. Germline V gene data show CDR1 as SEHNR and CDR2 as FQNEAQ (reference sequence). V was clipped by 5 bases and J by 6 bases; unmatched bases: 8. The CDR3 is 14 residues long. The CDR3 DNA reads TGTGCCAGCAGCACTAGTCAGGGGGCTCATGGCTACACCTTC. It translates to CASSTSQGAHGYTF.

This clonotype turned up a few times. The chain has TRBV30 and TRBJ2-2, with D possibly called TRBD1 or TRBD2 (6 bases each). Germline CDR1 is GTSNPN and CDR2 is SVGIG (reference sequence). The CDR3 is made up of 15 amino acids. V was pared by 1 base and J by 6 bases, with 15 bases between. DNA of the CDR3: TGTGCCTGGAGTGGGCGGGACACGCGGTCCGGGGAGCTGTTTTTT. Translating it yields CAWSGRDTRSGELFF.

This clonotype was found many times. The V and J genes are TRBV2 and TRBJ2-7; tentative D call: TRBD2 (5 bases). V lost 6 bases and J lost 4, with 10 bases in between. CDR3 size: 12 residues. CDR1 and CDR2 (germline): SNHLY, FYNNEI. CDR3 nucleotides: TGTGCCAGCAGGGGAGTTAGGTACGAGCAGTACTTC. Translating it yields CASRGVRYEQYF. Full variable domain (rest looked up from reference TRBV2 and TRBJ2-7): EPEVTQTPSHQVTQMGQEVILRCVPISNHLYFYWYRQILGQKVEFLVSFYNNEISEKSEIFDDQFSVERPDGSNFTLKIRSTKLEDSAMYFCASRGVRYEQYFGPGTRLTVT.